This entry concerns a single T cell receptor beta chain. Its antigen is unidentified. The data originate from a study of OX40 agonist ivuxolimab in advanced cancers. Overall study findings and caveats: Specificity for antigen went undetermined in the expanded peripheral T cells.

CDR1 and CDR2 (germline): MGHDK, SYGVNS. There are 17 residues in the CDR3. Between the trimmed V and J ends, which lost 3 bases and 1 base, there was a span of 17 bases. Clones were read by immunoSEQ multiplex PCR, and TCRdb kept only the in-frame ones, dropping some. The sample shows tens of thousands of clones, about four fifths of them seen only once. The gene calls are TRBV25-1 and TRBJ2-3; D perhaps matches TRBD2 (6 bases). This sequence originates from an adult with an advanced solid tumor such as melanoma, head and neck, liver or kidney cancer. The specimen was CD4+ or CD8+ T cells sorted from blood, collected in a trial of the OX40 agonist ivuxolimab. The CDR3 DNA reads as TGTGCCAGCAGTGACCTCTCGCCGGGACTCGGCACAGATACGCAGTATTTT. Translation gives CASSDLSPGLGTDTQYF.